This TCR beta chain was sequenced for a study of beta chain features in type 1 diabetes (dated by TCRdb to between 2017 and 2018). General notes on the study: No differences in mean age, gender distribution, total cell number or subset yield were found between patients and healthy donors. Across all samples, 107,917,701 sorted cells were examined, and cell number per subset correlated strongly with RNA yield. The study compared the TCRB repertoires of sorted circulating CD4+ T cell subsets in recently diagnosed type 1 diabetes patients with those in matched healthy donors. Naive and central memory subsets were obtained from all 30 or so donors, but regulatory and stem cell-like memory subsets were isolated from only 8 patients and roughly 8 healthy donors. The full study reports these points: In all four CD4+ subsets, TCRB CDR3 length was moderately but significantly shorter in type 1 diabetes patients. Because the HLA sub-analyses included only small numbers of individuals, any influence of HLA type on TCRB rearrangement was left unresolved. Sequencing cDNA rather than genomic DNA could over-represent highly expressing activated cells, although activation and CD3 levels did not differ between groups. Naive, central memory and regulatory TCRB repertoires appeared to be more similar among patients than among healthy donors. Fewer insertions and more nucleotide deletions at VDJ recombination sites were observed in patients with type 1 diabetes, implying thymic rearrangement abnormalities. Shorter templates might have been favored by PCR, but patient and control samples were amplified and corrected together, so both groups would have been affected equally by any skew.

The germline V and J ends show losses of 5 bases and 7 bases respectively, and no gene match explains 3 bases of the junction. Via the germline V gene (reference sequence), CDR1 is PRHDT and CDR2 FYEKMQ. Inclusive of the bounding cysteine and phenylalanine, the CDR3 is 13 residues long. Of all the DNA, just the CDR3 is kept, 39 bases in frame from base 1. The entire isolated RNA was reverse transcribed using the High Capacity cDNA Reverse Transcription Kit, and thus expressed TCRB transcripts were sequenced. Deep immunoSEQ sequencing was performed on naive, central memory and regulatory T cell samples, with an average of about 3.57 million total reads per sample. Sorted cells were lysed in RLT buffer and RNA was extracted with DNase-treated RNeasy Micro or Mini kits, depending on cell number. Each cell subset was processed separately to prevent cross-contamination, with patient and healthy donor samples processed together. The immunoSEQ multiplex PCR was used to amplify TCRB sequences from cDNA, yielding 87-bp fragments that span the CDR3 region. Sequencing of the amplicons was done on the Illumina HiSeq platform. The original methods were these. Synthetic template baselines were used to correct PCR bias computationally, reads within Hamming distance 2 were collapsed, and singletons that could not be merged were discarded. Reads were aligned against IMGT so that V, D and J genes, CDR3 length and insertions or deletions at six rearrangement sites could be assigned. Within each subset, clonotype counts were normalized to the number of sorted cells before true diversity and Gini coefficients were calculated with the tcR R package. The overlap coefficient, calculated on TCRB nucleotide sequences, was used to quantify repertoire sharing. Out-of-frame TCRB sequences from naive cells were analyzed as a proxy for the pre-selection repertoire. Imported from immuneACCESS, the table was reduced by TCRdb to in-frame sequences with V and J called. These copies leave out some clones; in studies compared against another copy, an unresolved V gene accounts for under half, and the cause of the remainder is not known. Clonal size and the V and J genes are those of that table, whereas D and trimming came from the DNA. The sample profile shows 680,000 or so clones; about an eighth of them were found once. Clones ranked in the top ten supply about 0.02% of the sample.

From each donor, a single peripheral blood sample of 100 to 150 mL on average was drawn into heparinised tubes. Using a panel that included CD45RO, CCR7, CD25, CD127, CD95 and CD27, naive, central memory, regulatory and stem cell-like memory CD4+ T cells were sorted on a BD FACSAria II. Every sorted population had a purity above 98%. PBMCs were isolated right away by Lymphoprep density gradient centrifugation and were stained directly, without culture. To minimize batch effects, samples were stained and sorted in pairs, one healthy donor with one patient per experiment. As to this clone: Its antigen has not been determined. Base qualities are not at hand, and no much larger clone is one base apart.

The chain is encoded by TRBV13 joined to TRBJ1-3; TRBD1 lines up with 9 middle nucleotides. Source material: naive CD4+ T cells from blood. The cell subset or site label, read with the paper, signifies: true naive CD4+ T cells. This receptor was identified in a man aged 18-30 years with type 1 diabetes. The encoded CDR3 is CASSVGQGNTIYF. DNA sequence: TGTGCCAGCAGCGTGGGACAGGGCAACACCATATATTTT.